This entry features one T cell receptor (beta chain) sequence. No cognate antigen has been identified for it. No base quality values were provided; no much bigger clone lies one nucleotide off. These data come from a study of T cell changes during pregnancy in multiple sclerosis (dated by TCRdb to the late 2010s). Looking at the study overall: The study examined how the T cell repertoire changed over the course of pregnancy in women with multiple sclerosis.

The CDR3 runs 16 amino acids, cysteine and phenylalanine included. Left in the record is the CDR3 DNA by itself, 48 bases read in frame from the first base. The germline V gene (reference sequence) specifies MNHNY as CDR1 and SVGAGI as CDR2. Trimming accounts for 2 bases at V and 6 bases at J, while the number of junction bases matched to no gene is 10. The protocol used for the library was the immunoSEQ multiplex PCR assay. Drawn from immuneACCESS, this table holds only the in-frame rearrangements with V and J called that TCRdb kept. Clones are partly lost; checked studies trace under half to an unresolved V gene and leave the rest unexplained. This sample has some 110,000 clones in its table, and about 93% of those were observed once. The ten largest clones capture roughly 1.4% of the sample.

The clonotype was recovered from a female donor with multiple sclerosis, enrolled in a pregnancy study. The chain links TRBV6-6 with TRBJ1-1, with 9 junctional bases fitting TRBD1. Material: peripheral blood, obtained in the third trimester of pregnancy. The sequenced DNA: TGTGCCAGCAGTTACCCCCCGACAGGGGGTAACCCTGAAGCTTTCTTT. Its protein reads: CASSYPPTGGNPEAFF.